This is a list of T cell receptor beta chains from one sample in a study of blood T cell repertoires in COVID-19. Profiling relied on immunoSEQ multiplex PCR, and the TCRdb table lists in-frame clones only, not all of them. The sample has some 40,000 clones, around nine tenths seen once. Sequencing was performed on peripheral blood. The receptor set was obtained from a human donor in a cohort sampled during active COVID-19. CDR3s leave out the opening cysteine and the closing phenylalanine or tryptophan. D genes are given only for firm matches.

j_call v_call d_call cdr3_aa
TRBJ2-7 TRBV18 . ASSPVDREVEQY
TRBJ1-5 TRBV9 . ASSVRIWLSPGDHQPQH
TRBJ1-1 TRBV3-1/TRBV3-2 TRBD1 ASSQNRGGTEAF
TRBJ2-1 TRBV10-3 TRBD2 AISATGTSRDREQF
TRBJ2-3 TRBV5-1 . ASSSGSNMDTQY
TRBJ2-7 TRBV6-6 . ASRNYDDEQY
TRBJ2-1 TRBV19 . ASSTGTSNEQF
TRBJ2-5 TRBV6-1 TRBD2 ASSVGLAGTGETQY
TRBJ2-2 TRBV5-1 . ASSLGGANTGELF
TRBJ2-7 TRBV28 . ASSSGQWGPYEQY
TRBJ1-5 TRBV6-6 TRBD1 ASSLGDSPNQPQH
TRBJ2-1 TRBV30 . AWKGIGGGSEQF
TRBJ2-7 TRBV25-1 . ASSLGDEQY
TRBJ1-4 TRBV19 TRBD1 ASSLDREANEKLF
TRBJ1-5 TRBV6-1 . ASSEMARTWQPQH
TRBJ2-5 TRBV2 TRBD2 ASTELAGGRSETQY
TRBJ2-3 TRBV9 . ASRAQGSDMQY
TRBJ2-2 TRBV7-2 TRBD2 ASSPAGIAGNTGELF
TRBJ2-7 TRBV4-2 . ASSQSGAYEQY
TRBJ2-7 TRBV5-6 . ASSFDIDYEQY
TRBJ1-6 TRBV2 TRBD1 ASRVQGARSPLH
TRBJ1-6 TRBV21-1 . ASSPRLRQGEDTLH
TRBJ1-2 TRBV28 TRBD1 ASSAVQGRYT
TRBJ1-1 TRBV19 . ASSIWRGNTEAF
TRBJ2-5 TRBV5-1 TRBD1 ASSLKGAGETQY
TRBJ1-1 TRBV2 TRBD1 ASSWGQGAEAF
TRBJ2-1 TRBV6-4 TRBD1 ATHPRRGRRQF
TRBJ1-1 TRBV5-6 TRBD1 ASSYDRVGTEAF
TRBJ1-1 TRBV5-1 . ASSLWSAPKNTEAF
TRBJ2-2 TRBV27 TRBD2 ASSPQGGAIGGELF
TRBJ2-1 TRBV3-1/TRBV3-2 TRBD1 ASSQVRDRGLKFNEQF
TRBJ2-7 TRBV29-1 TRBD1 SVEGGQGRVSRYEQY
TRBJ1-2 TRBV27 . ASSLQGRIGGYT
TRBJ2-2 TRBV10-3 . AISDGGRAGELF
TRBJ1-6 TRBV5-1 TRBD1 ASSHDFGQGAYGSPLH
TRBJ2-2 TRBV19 . ASLRGGNTGELF
TRBJ2-1 TRBV5-6 TRBD2 ASSLETSGDYNEQF
TRBJ2-1 TRBV5-4 . ASSWARGSYNEQF
TRBJ2-1 TRBV7-8 TRBD1 ASSPQVDRAPF
TRBJ2-3 TRBV9 . ASRAQGSDTQY
TRBJ1-5 TRBV2 TRBD1 ASSRQGVVGNQPQH
TRBJ2-1 TRBV12-3/TRBV12-4 TRBD2 ASLPSGGGEQF
TRBJ2-7 TRBV19 . ASSISGDRTTYEQY
. TRBV7-8 . ASSIGLRGAYEQY